This TCR beta chain came from a study of blood T cell repertoires in COVID-19. Background on the study: Acute and convalescent COVID-19 specimens originated in the United States, Italy and Spain. PBMCs, B-cell-depleted T cells, or T cells provided the cDNA or gDNA that made up the material.

Under the authors' procedure: Estimates of nucleated cell counts were drawn from the amplification of reference gene primers. Only in-frame clones appear in the TCRdb table, and some are missing; sequencing was by immunoSEQ multiplex PCR. Clone size and the V and J calls come from that table; the DNA yielded D and trimming. Of approximately 160,000 clones in the sample, under 90% were seen once. The CDR3 is 14 amino acids. V was pared by 2 bases and J by 4 bases, with 9 bases between. Germline V CDR1 and CDR2: SGDLS, YYNGEE. In its sample, this clone was seen once. This TCR came from a woman older than 75 with acute or convalescent COVID-19. V usage is TRBV9 and J usage is TRBJ1-4; tentative D call: TRBD1 (5 bases). The material sequenced was peripheral blood. The CDR3 loop is CASSVTANNEKLFF. The CDR3 DNA follows: TGTGCCAGCAGCGTGACAGCTAATAATGAAAAACTGTTTTTT.